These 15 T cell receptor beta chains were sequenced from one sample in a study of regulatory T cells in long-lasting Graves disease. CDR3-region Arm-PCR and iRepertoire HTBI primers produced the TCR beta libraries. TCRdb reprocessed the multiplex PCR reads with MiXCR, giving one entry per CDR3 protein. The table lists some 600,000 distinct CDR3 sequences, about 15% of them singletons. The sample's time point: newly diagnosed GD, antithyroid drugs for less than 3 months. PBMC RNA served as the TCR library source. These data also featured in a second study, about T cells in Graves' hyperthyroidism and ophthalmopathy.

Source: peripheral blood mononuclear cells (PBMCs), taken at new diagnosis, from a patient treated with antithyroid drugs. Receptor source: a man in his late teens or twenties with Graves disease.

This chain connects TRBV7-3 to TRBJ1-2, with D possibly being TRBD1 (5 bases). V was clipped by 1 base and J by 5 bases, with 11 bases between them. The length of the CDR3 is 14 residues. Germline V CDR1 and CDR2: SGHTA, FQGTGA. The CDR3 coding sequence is TGTGCCAGCAGCTTAAGCTCCGGGGGTTATGGCTACACCTTC. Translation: CASSLSSGGYGYTF.

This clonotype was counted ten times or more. The chain's CDR3 is CSAGDSRSSYNEQFF. The CDR3, as DNA: TGCAGTGCAGGGGACAGCAGAAGCTCCTACAATGAGCAGTTCTTC. The chain combines TRBV20-1 with TRBJ2-1; TRBD1 matches 7 bases. Per germline, CDR1 DFQATT and CDR2 SNEGSKA (reference sequence). The CDR3 extends over 15 amino acids. V shed 6 bases, J shed 0 bases, and the junction held 8 bases outside the gene matches.

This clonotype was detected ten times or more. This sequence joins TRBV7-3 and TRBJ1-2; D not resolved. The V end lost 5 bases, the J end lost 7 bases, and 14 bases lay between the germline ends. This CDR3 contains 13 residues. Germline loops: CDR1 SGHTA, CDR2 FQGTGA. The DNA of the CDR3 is TGTGCCAGCAGCCAAACCGGGTCCGGTGGCTACACCTTC. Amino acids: CASSQTGSGGYTF. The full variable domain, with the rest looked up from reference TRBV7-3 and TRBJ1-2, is GAGVSQTPSNKVTEKGKYVELRCDPISGHTALYWYRQSLGQGPEFLIYFQGTGAADDSGLPNDRFFAVRPEGSVSTLKIQRTERGDSAVYLCASSQTGSGGYTFGSGTRLTVV.

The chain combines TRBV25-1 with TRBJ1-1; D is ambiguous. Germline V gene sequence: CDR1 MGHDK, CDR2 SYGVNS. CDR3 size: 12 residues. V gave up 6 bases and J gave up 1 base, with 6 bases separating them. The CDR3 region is CASRIQNTEAFF. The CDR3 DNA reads TGTGCCAGCAGGATCCAGAACACTGAAGCTTTCTTT.

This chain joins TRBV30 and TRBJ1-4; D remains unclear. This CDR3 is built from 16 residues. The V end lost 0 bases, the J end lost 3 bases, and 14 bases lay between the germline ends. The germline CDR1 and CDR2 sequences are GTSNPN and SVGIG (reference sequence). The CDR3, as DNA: TGTGCCTGGAGTGTTATCCCGTTTGGTGCTAATGAAAAACTGTTTTTT. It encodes CAWSVIPFGANEKLFF.

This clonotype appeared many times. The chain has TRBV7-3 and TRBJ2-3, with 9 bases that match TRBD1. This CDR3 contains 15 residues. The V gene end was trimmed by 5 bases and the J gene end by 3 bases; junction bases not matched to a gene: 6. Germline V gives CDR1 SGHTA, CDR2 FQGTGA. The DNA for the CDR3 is TGTGCCAGCAGCATCCTAGGACAGGGGACAGATACGCAGTATTTT. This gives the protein CASSILGQGTDTQYF.

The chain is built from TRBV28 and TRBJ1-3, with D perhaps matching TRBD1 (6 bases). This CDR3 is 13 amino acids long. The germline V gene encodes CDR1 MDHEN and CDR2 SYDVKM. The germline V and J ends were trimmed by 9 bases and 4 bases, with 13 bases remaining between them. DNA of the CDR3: TGTGCCAGTAGGGAGCAGGGGGGAAACACCATATATTTT. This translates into CASREQGGNTIYF.

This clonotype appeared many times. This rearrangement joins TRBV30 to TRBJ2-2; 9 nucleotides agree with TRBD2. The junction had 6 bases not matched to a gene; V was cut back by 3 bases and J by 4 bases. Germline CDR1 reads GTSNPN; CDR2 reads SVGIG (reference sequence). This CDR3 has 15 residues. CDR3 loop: CAWRAASGITGELFF. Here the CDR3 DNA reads TGTGCCTGGAGGGCGGCTAGCGGGATCACCGGGGAGCTGTTTTTT. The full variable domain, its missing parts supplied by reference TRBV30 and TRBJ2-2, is SQTIHQWPATLVQPVGSPLSLECTVEGTSNPNLYWYRQAAGRGLQLLFYSVGIGQISSEVPQNLSASRPQDRQFILSSKKLLLSDSGFYLCAWRAASGITGELFFGEGSRLTVL.

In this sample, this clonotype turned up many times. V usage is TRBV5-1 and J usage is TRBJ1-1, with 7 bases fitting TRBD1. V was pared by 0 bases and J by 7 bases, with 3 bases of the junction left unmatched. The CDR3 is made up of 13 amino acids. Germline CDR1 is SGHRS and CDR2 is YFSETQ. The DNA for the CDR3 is TGCGCCAGCAGCTTGGGCCGGGACAGTGAAGCTTTCTTT. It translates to CASSLGRDSEAFF.

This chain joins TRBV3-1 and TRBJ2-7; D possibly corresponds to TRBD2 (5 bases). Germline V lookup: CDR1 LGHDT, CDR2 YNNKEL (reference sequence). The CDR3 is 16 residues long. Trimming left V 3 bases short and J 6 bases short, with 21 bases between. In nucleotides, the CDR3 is TGTGCCAGCAGCCACATAACCCGGGGATGGGTCTCCGAGCAGTACTTC. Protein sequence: CASSHITRGWVSEQYF.

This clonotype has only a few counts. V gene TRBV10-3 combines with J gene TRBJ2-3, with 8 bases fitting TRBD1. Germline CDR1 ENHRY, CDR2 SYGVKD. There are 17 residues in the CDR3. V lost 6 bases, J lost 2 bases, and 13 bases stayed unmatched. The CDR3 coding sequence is TGTGCCATCAGACATCCCCCCGTGGACAGGGCCACAGATACGCAGTATTTT. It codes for CAIRHPPVDRATDTQYF.

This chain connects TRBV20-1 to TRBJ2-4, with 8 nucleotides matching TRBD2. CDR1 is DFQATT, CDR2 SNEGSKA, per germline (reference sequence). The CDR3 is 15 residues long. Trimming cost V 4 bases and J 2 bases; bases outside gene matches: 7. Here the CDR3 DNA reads TGCAGTGCTAATTCCGGGACTAGAACCAAAAACATTCAGTACTTC. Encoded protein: CSANSGTRTKNIQYF.

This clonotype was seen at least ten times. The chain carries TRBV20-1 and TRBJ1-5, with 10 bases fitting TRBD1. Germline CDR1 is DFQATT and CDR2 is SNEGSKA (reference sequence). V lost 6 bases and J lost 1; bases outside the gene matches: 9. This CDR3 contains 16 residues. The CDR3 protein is CSAHRGGQGSNQPQHF. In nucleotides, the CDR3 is TGCAGTGCCCACCGAGGGGGACAGGGGAGCAATCAGCCCCAGCATTTT.

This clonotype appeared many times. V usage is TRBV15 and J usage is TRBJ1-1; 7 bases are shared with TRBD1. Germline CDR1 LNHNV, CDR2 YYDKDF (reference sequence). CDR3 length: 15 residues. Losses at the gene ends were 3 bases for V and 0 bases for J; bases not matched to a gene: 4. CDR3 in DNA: TGTGCCACCAGCAGGACAGGGTCGGTGAACACTGAAGCTTTCTTT. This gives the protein CATSRTGSVNTEAFF.

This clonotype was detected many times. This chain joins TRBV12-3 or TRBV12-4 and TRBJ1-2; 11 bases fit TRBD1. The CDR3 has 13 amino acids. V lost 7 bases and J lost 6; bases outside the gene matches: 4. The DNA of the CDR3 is TGTGCCAGCAATCTGGGACAGGGGGATGGCTACACCTTC. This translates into CASNLGQGDGYTF.